Below, 14 T cell receptor beta chains from the same sample are listed, as sequenced in a study of T cells in Graves' hyperthyroidism and ophthalmopathy (dated by TCRdb to about 2019). Library preparation used multiplex PCR. Sequenced using an Illumina HiSeq 2000. The TCR beta CDR3 regions were amplified from RNA transcripts. The first round of RT-PCR for the TCR CDR3 was performed with the HTBI primer set and the Qiagen OneStep RT-PCR kit. TCRdb reanalyzed the raw reads on its own, using fastp at Q25 for trimming and MiXCR for clone calling, and kept in-frame beta chains. One record per CDR3 amino acid sequence lists the most common genes and DNA. For this sample there are about 180,000 distinct CDR3 sequences; 17% appear just once. 25% to 30% of the sample is held by the ten biggest clonotypes. The sample was blood. Every receptor here comes from a woman aged 50 to 60 with Graves' hyperthyroidism.

The CDR3 region is CASSQGQLFEQYF. Here the CDR3 DNA reads TGTGCCAGCAGCCAGGGACAGCTCTTCGAGCAGTACTTC. The J gene is TRBJ2-7, the V gene TRBV28; TRBD1 aligns across 7 bases. With V trimmed by 6 bases and J by 6 bases, 8 bases remained unmatched. CDR3 length: 13 residues. Germline CDR1 reads MDHEN; CDR2 reads SYDVKM.

The V call is TRBV4-1, the J call TRBJ1-1; the D gene is possibly TRBD1 (5 bases). CDR3 length equals 14 residues. V gave up 1 base and J gave up 5 bases, with 11 bases separating them. CDR1 is MGHRA and CDR2 is YSYEKL in the germline V gene. CDR3 sequence: CASSQVGGGTEAFF. The CDR3, as DNA: TGCGCCAGCAGCCAAGTCGGGGGGGGAACTGAAGCTTTCTTT.

This clonotype was detected ten times or more. The chain carries TRBV4-1 and TRBJ1-1, with TRBD1 as a possible D gene (6 bases). Germline V gene sequence: CDR1 MGHRA, CDR2 YSYEKL. The CDR3 has 16 amino acids. With 1 base removed from V and 11 bases from J, the gap between germline ends came to 23 bases. CDR3 bases: TGCGCCAGCAGCCAAGGATGGGTCGGGGGCCGGCTTGGGGCTTTCTTT. It yields the protein CASSQGWVGGRLGAFF.

The chain joins TRBV7-8 to TRBJ2-7; D remains ambiguous. The CDR3 extends over 13 amino acids. From germline, CDR1 is SGHVS and CDR2 FQNEAQ. V was trimmed by 5 bases and J by 3 bases, leaving 11 bases between them. The CDR3 loop is CASSLRLDYEQYF. The CDR3 DNA reads as TGTGCCAGCAGCCTGAGACTGGACTACGAGCAGTACTTC.

This sequence joins TRBV7-9 and TRBJ2-7, with D perhaps given as TRBD1 or TRBD2 (6 bases each). The CDR3 runs 13 residues. Trimming left V 5 bases short and J 4 bases short, with 12 bases between. CDR1 is SEHNR and CDR2 is FQNEAQ in the germline V gene (reference sequence). The CDR3 loop is CASSPEGGYEQYF. In DNA, the CDR3 is TGTGCCAGCAGCCCGGAAGGGGGGTACGAGCAGTACTTC.

This rearrangement joins TRBV11-2 to TRBJ2-7, with 7 positions matching TRBD2. Trimming removed 5 bases from V and 7 bases from J; junction bases left unmatched: 17. The CDR3 loop spans 16 amino acids. Germline V gene sequence: CDR1 SGHAT, CDR2 FQNNGV. The CDR3 bases are TGTGCCAGCAGCCAAGAAGGGCGGGAGACTGCTTGGGAGCAGTACTTC. It is translated as CASSQEGRETAWEQYF.

This clonotype was counted at least ten times. This rearrangement joins TRBV27 to TRBJ2-1; TRBD2 matches 12 bases. The CDR3 has 15 amino acids. Germline CDR1 is MNHEY and CDR2 is SMNVEV (reference sequence). Trimming at V came to 6 bases and at J to 4 bases, leaving 4 bases not matched to a gene. The CDR3 DNA reads as TGTGCCAGCAGCTCTGGACTAGCGGGGTACAATGAGCAGTTCTTC. Protein sequence: CASSSGLAGYNEQFF.

This rearrangement joins TRBV3-1 to TRBJ2-5; D is perhaps TRBD1 (5 bases). V lost 1 base to trimming and J lost 5 bases, with 11 bases between them. This CDR3 is 14 amino acids long. Germline CDR1 is LGHDT and CDR2 is YNNKEL (reference sequence). The CDR3 loop reads CASSQAWGRETQYF. In DNA, the CDR3 is TGTGCCAGCAGCCAAGCCTGGGGCCGGGAGACCCAGTACTTC.

Ten or more counts support this clonotype. The V call is TRBV7-9, the J call TRBJ1-4; 8 nucleotides align to TRBD1. This CDR3 has 15 residues. With V trimmed by 3 bases and J by 3 bases, 3 bases remained unmatched. CDR1 and CDR2 from the germline V gene are SEHNR and FQNEAQ (reference sequence). The CDR3 region has the DNA TGTGCCAGCAGCTTCGGACAGGGCCCTAATGAAAAACTGTTTTTT. Translated: CASSFGQGPNEKLFF.

At least ten counts were recorded for this clonotype. This chain links TRBV6-1 with TRBJ1-6; D gene ambiguous. Per germline, CDR1 MNHNS and CDR2 SASEGT. The V gene lost 0 bases and the J gene lost 4 bases, with 10 bases spanning the gap. The CDR3 sequence is 16 residues long. CDR3 sequence (DNA): TGTGCCAGCAGTGAAGCGCTTTTAGTTTATAATTCACCCCTCCACTTT. This gives the protein CASSEALLVYNSPLHF.

The chain combines TRBV12-3 or TRBV12-4 with TRBJ1-2, with D perhaps matching TRBD1 (5 bases). V shed 1 base and J shed 3 bases, with 12 bases lying between them. There are 15 residues in the CDR3. The CDR3 DNA reads TGTGCCAGCAGTTTAGGGGGGGGAACGGACTATGGCTACACCTTC. Its translation: CASSLGGGTDYGYTF.

This clonotype was observed many times. The rearrangement uses TRBV7-9 and TRBJ2-1; D uncertain. V gave up 7 bases and J gave up 5 bases, with 15 bases separating them. The CDR3 has 14 residues. The V gene's germline CDR1 is SEHNR and CDR2 FQNEAQ (reference sequence). The chain's CDR3 is CASNYGSPNNEQFF. The CDR3 coding sequence is TGTGCCAGCAACTACGGTTCTCCCAACAATGAGCAGTTCTTC.

This clonotype was seen at least ten times. The V gene is TRBV18, the J gene TRBJ2-2, with a possible D match to TRBD2 (6 bases). Trimming cost V 8 bases and J 5 bases, with 12 bases left between them. The CDR3 length is 13 residues. In germline, CDR1 is KGHSH, CDR2 LQKENI. The CDR3 bases are TGTGCCAGCAGCCCCCGGGGGACCGGGGAGCTGTTTTTT. Protein product: CASSPRGTGELFF.

This clonotype was detected many times. The V call is TRBV28, the J call TRBJ2-7, with D unresolved. There are 14 residues in the CDR3. V was clipped by 5 bases and J by 0 bases, with 11 bases between them. CDR1 is MDHEN, CDR2 SYDVKM, per germline. The CDR3 nucleotides read TGTGCCAGCAGTGGCGTCAGGCTCTCCTACGAGCAGTACTTC. This encodes CASSGVRLSYEQYF.